This T cell receptor beta chain was sequenced for a study of vaccination effects on CD4 cells after COVID-19. Study-wide context: Two-dose BNT162b2 or mRNA-1273 vaccination was given to participants. Samples came from two convalescent patients 16 days and one week before vaccination. Findings and limits, study-wide: Mainly new vaccine-induced clones made up the post-vaccine spike-reactive clones in convalescents.

ViraFEST expansion of antigen-specific CD4+ T cells with viral peptide pools preceded sequencing. The authors isolated CD4+ T cells after around 11 days of culture. The person was diagnosed with PCR-confirmed SARS-CoV-2 infection between March and December 2020. Days 3 and 7 were when half the medium was replaced with IL-2 medium. V lost 3 bases to trimming and J lost 9 bases, with 14 bases between them. CDR3 length equals 13 residues. Germline loops: CDR1 LNHDA, CDR2 SQIVND (reference sequence). Concerning this clone itself: The antigen remains undetermined.

Method: immunoSEQ multiplex PCR; TCRdb's copy keeps in-frame clones and lacks some. The sample consists of 30,000 to 35,000 clones, approximately 72% of them appearing once. The V and J genes are TRBV19 and TRBJ1-2; possibly TRBD1 for D (6 bases). Material: CD4+ T cells from PBMCs cultured with a peptide pool, obtained before COVID-19 vaccination. The source is a human donor who had a prior SARS-CoV-2 infection. CDR3 DNA sequence: TGTGCCAGTAGTATTTCGGGGGGGGCGAGCTACACCTTC. Translation gives CASSISGGASYTF.